The 3 T cell receptor beta chains presented below share a single source sample, sequenced in a study of cytomegalovirus exposure and HLA in healthy donors. Primers included in the PCR were 60 Vbeta and 13 Jbeta primers. TCRdb's copy holds only in-frame clones and misses some; the assay was immunoSEQ multiplex PCR. The table shows fewer than 70,000 clones, with 55% to 75% occurring only once. The material sequenced was PBMCs. These receptors were collected from a woman aged 30 to 39 in good health and CMV-seronegative.

In DNA form, the CDR3 reads TGTGCCAGCAGCTTAGAACAGCTCTCCTACGAGCAGTACTTC. It specifies CASSLEQLSYEQYF. The rearrangement joins TRBV7-6 to TRBJ2-7; no definite D call. V shed 1 base and J shed 0 bases, with 7 bases lying between them. Germline-derived CDR1 and CDR2 are SGHVS and FNYEAQ. The length of the CDR3 is 14 residues.

V usage is TRBV6-5 and J usage is TRBJ2-3, with D possibly matching TRBD2 (6 bases). The CDR3 has 15 amino acids. V was pared by 6 bases and J by 1 base, with 14 bases between. Per germline, CDR1 MNHEY and CDR2 SVGAGI. This CDR3 is CASRKTSQRTDTQYF. CDR3 coding DNA: TGTGCCAGCAGAAAGACTAGTCAACGCACAGATACGCAGTATTTT.

DNA for the CDR3: TGCGCCAGCAGCCATCCGGGACAGATATCTACAATGGATGAGCAGTTCTTC. Amino acids: CASSHPGQISTMDEQFF. The chain joins TRBV4-1 to TRBJ2-1; TRBD1 aligns across 7 bases. Germline V gene lookup returns CDR1 MGHRA and CDR2 YSYEKL. The CDR3 runs 17 residues. With 3 bases clipped from V and 8 bases from J, the junction kept 16 bases outside the gene matches.